This T cell receptor beta chain is from a study of blood T cell repertoires in COVID-19. Looking at the study overall: Samples came from the United States, Italy and Spain, spanning acute and convalescent COVID-19.

Original data processing: Estimated nucleated cell counts came from reference gene primer amplification. Clones were sequenced by immunoSEQ multiplex PCR, and TCRdb holds only the in-frame ones, with some missing. D and trimming were read from the DNA, whereas the V and J calls and clone size are those reported in that table. The table records about 120,000 clones, 65% to 90% of them present only once. V shed 2 bases and J shed 6 bases, with 10 bases lying between them. This CDR3 comprises 13 residues. Per the germline V gene, CDR1 is SNHLY and CDR2 is FYNNEI. The material sequenced was peripheral blood. V usage is TRBV2 and J usage is TRBJ1-2; D may be TRBD1 (5 bases). The clonotype originates from a man at least 80 years old with acute or convalescent COVID-19. The CDR3 DNA reads as TGTGCCAGCAGTGAACAGGGCGGGGATGGCTACACCTTC. Amino acid sequence: CASSEQGGDGYTF. The variable domain in full, completed from reference TRBV2 and TRBJ1-2, reads EPEVTQTPSHQVTQMGQEVILRCVPISNHLYFYWYRQILGQKVEFLVSFYNNEISEKSEIFDDQFSVERPDGSNFTLKIRSTKLEDSAMYFCASSEQGGDGYTFGSGTRLTVV.